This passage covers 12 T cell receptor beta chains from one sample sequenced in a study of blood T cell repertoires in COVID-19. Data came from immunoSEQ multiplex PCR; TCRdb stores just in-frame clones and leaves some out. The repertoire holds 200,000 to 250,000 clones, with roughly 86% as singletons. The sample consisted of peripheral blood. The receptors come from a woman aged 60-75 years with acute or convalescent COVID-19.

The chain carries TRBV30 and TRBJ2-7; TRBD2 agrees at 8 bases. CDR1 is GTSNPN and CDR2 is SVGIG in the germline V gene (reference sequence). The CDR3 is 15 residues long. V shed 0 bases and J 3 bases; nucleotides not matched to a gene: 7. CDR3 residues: CAWSVGSGIIYEQYF. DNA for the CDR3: TGTGCCTGGAGTGTTGGTAGCGGGATAATCTACGAGCAGTACTTC.

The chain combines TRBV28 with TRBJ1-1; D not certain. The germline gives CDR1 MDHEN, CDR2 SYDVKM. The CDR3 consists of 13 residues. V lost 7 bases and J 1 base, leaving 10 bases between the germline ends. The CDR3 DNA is TGTGCCAGCAAAGTCTATTGGAACACTGAAGCTTTCTTT. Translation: CASKVYWNTEAFF.

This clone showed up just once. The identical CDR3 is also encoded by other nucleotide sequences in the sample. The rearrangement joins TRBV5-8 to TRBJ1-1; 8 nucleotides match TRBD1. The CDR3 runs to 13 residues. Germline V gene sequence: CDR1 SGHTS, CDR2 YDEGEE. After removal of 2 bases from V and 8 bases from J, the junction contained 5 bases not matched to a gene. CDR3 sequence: CASSLGRDREAFF. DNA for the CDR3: TGTGCCAGCAGCTTAGGGCGGGACAGGGAAGCTTTCTTT.

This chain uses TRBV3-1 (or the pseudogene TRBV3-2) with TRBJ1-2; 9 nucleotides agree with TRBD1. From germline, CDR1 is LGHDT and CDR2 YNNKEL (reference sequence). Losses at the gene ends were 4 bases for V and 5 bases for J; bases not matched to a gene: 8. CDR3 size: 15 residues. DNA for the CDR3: TGTGCCAGCAGCCCGCGACAGGGGGGCTCGTATGGCTACACCTTC. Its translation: CASSPRQGGSYGYTF.

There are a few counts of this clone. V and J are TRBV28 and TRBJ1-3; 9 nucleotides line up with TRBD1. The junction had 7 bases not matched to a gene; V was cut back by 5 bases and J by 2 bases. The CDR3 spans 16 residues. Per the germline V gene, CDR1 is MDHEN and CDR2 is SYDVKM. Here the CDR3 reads CASSPPGQGPGNTIYF. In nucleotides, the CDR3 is TGTGCCAGCAGTCCCCCGGGACAGGGACCTGGAAACACCATATATTTT.

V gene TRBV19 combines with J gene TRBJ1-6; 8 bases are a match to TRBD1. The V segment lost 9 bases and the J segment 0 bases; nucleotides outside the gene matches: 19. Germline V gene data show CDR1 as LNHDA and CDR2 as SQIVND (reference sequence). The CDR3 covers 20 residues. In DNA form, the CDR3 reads TGTGCCAGCACACATTCATACAGGGGGGCTCAACTCTCCTATAATTCACCCCTCCACTTT. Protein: CASTHSYRGAQLSYNSPLHF.

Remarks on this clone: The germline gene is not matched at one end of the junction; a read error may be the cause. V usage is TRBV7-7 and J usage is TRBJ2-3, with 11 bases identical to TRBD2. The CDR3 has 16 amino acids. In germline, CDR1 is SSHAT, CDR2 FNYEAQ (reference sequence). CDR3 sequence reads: CASSLELAGGTDTQYF. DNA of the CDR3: TGTGCTAGCAGCTTAGAACTAGCGGGGGGCACAGATACGCAGTATTTT.

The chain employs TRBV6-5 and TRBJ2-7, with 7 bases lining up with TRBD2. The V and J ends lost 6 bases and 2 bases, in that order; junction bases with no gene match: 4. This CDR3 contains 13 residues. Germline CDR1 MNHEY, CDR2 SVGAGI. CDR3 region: CASRVGLAYEQYF. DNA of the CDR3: TGTGCCAGCAGGGTAGGACTAGCCTACGAGCAGTACTTC.

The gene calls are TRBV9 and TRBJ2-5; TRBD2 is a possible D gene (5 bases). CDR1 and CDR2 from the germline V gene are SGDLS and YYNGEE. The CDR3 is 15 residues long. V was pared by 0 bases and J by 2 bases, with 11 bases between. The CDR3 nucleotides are TGTGCCAGCAGCGTAGCATTAGCGCCACAAGAGACCCAGTACTTC. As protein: CASSVALAPQETQYF.

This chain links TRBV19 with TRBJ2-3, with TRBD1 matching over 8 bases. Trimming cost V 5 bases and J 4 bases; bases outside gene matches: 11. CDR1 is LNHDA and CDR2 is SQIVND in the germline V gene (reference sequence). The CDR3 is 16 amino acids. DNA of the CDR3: TGTGCCAGTAGTTTGAACGGGGCAGGGGGCTCAGATACGCAGTATTTT. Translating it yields CASSLNGAGGSDTQYF.

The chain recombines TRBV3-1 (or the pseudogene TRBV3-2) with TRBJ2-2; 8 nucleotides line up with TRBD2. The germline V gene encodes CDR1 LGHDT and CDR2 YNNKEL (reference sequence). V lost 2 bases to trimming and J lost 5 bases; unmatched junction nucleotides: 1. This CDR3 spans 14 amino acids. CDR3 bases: TGTGCCAGCAGCCAATTAGCGGGGACCGGGGAGCTGTTTTTT. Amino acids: CASSQLAGTGELFF.

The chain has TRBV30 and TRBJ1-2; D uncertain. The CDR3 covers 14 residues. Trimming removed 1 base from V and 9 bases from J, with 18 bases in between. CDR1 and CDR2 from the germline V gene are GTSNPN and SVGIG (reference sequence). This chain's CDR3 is CAWSGAGSGDRYTF. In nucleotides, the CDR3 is TGTGCCTGGAGTGGGGCGGGGAGCGGCGATCGCTACACCTTC. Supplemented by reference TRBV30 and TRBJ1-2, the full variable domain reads SQTIHQWPATLVQPVGSPLSLECTVEGTSNPNLYWYRQAAGRGLQLLFYSVGIGQISSEVPQNLSASRPQDRQFILSSKKLLLSDSGFYLCAWSGAGSGDRYTFGSGTRLTVV.